This is a list of T cell receptor beta chains from one sample in a study of blood T cell repertoires in COVID-19. TCRdb keeps only in-frame clones here, not all; method: immunoSEQ multiplex PCR. The sample includes roughly 200,000 clones, around 86% of them seen just once. Sequencing was done on a sample of peripheral blood. The receptor set was obtained from an elderly woman with COVID-19, enrolled during active disease. Both conserved end residues are part of each CDR3. D genes are given only for firm matches. The size of a clone is reported for some rows only, either as once, few or many, or as a class for expanded clones.

NA	TRBV6-6	TRBJ2-7	NA	CASSRFKTDRSSYEQYF
NA	TRBV6-2/TRBV6-3	TRBJ2-3	NA	CASSYGQQSTDTQYF
NA	TRBV7-2	TRBJ1-2	NA	CASSLVGVYGYTF
few	TRBV12-3/TRBV12-4	TRBJ2-7	NA	CASSTGAYEQYF
NA	TRBV5-1	TRBJ2-7	NA	CASAPGTAGNYEQYF
NA	TRBV5-1	TRBJ1-5	NA	CASSLDPGLHQPQHF
NA	TRBV29-1	TRBJ1-1	TRBD1	CSVAARTGEGEAFF
NA	TRBV10-3	TRBJ1-3	NA	CATTSSQGSAGNTIYF
NA	TRBV6-5	TRBJ2-3	TRBD1	CASRADRGRTDTQYF
once	TRBV7-8	TRBJ1-2	NA	CASSLVRGGYGYTF
NA	TRBV30	TRBJ1-6	NA	CASRSQGNSPLHF
NA	TRBV4-1	TRBJ1-2	NA	CASSQDRRRDGYTF
NA	TRBV6-5	TRBJ1-5	NA	CASSYSNPASGQPQHF
NA	TRBV5-1	TRBJ2-2	TRBD2	CASKQREGYTGELFF
NA	TRBV24-1	TRBJ2-7	TRBD1	CATSDTGTGGYEQYF
few	TRBV19	TRBJ1-5	NA	CASSIGLRNNQPQHF
NA	TRBV5-4	TRBJ2-3	NA	CASSPNTDTQYF
NA	TRBV11-2	TRBJ1-3	NA	CASTLSNRGTIYF
once	TRBV5-8	TRBJ2-6	TRBD1	CASSLGQGPSGANVLTF
NA	TRBV11-2	TRBJ1-2	NA	CASSLSQGGVVYGYTF
NA	TRBV15	TRBJ1-5	NA	CATSRDRAGGNQPQHF
NA	TRBV3-1/TRBV3-2	TRBJ2-5	NA	CASTPVRGGQETQYF
NA	TRBV11-3	TRBJ2-1	NA	CASSPGEGEQFF
NA	TRBV5-1	TRBJ1-6	NA	CASRLTGSYNSPLHF
NA	TRBV5-1	TRBJ1-1	TRBD1	CASSSTGGTEKAFF
NA	TRBV24-1	TRBJ2-3	NA	CATSGQGKVNTQYF
NA	TRBV7-9	TRBJ2-5	NA	CASSLETTGTQYF
NA	TRBV27	TRBJ1-2	NA	CASSPRGYGYTF
NA	TRBV5-4	TRBJ2-7	TRBD1	CASSGDRGKQEQYF
NA	TRBV9	TRBJ2-7	NA	CASSVGAGHFGPLSYEQYF
NA	TRBV7-2	TRBJ2-2	NA	CASSRKQPRDTGELFF
NA	TRBV18	TRBJ2-7	TRBD1	CASSPGQAMFAEQYF
NA	TRBV7-9	TRBJ1-1	NA	CASSLATSHTEAFF
NA	TRBV3-1/TRBV3-2	TRBJ2-3	TRBD2	CASSLREGRDTQYF
NA	TRBV19	TRBJ1-2	TRBD1	CATGTGYGYTF
once	TRBV30	TRBJ2-3	NA	CAWSELGALEYF
NA	TRBV5-1	TRBJ2-5	TRBD2	CASSLRTSDETQYF
NA	TRBV6-5	TRBJ1-1	NA	CASSYRGNTEAFF
NA	TRBV7-9	TRBJ2-5	TRBD2	CASSPSGRKRETQYF
NA	TRBV4-2	TRBJ1-5	NA	CASSLRTGSNQPQHF
NA	TRBV28	TRBJ1-1	NA	CASSTPSDTNTEAFF
NA	TRBV7-9	TRBJ1-1	NA	CASSPDFPEAFF
NA	TRBV5-4	TRBJ2-3	NA	CASSLDARSTDTQYF
NA	TRBV6-1	TRBJ2-6	TRBD1	CASSVHRGWAGANVLTF
NA	TRBV7-8	TRBJ2-1	NA	CASSGSSYNEQFF
NA	TRBV19	TRBJ2-1	TRBD2	CASKTSGGAGEQFF
NA	TRBV29-1	TRBJ1-1	NA	CSTLRETEAFF
once	TRBV6-5	TRBJ1-1	NA	CASKETMNTEAFF
NA	TRBV28	TRBJ2-7	NA	CASSLSRGKDSYEQYF
NA	TRBV7-2	TRBJ2-2	NA	CASSPRGGRPATGELFF
NA	TRBV2	TRBJ1-1	NA	CASSLRGSLNTEAFF
once	TRBV28	TRBJ2-5	TRBD2	CASSSLTSGAPRETQYF
NA	TRBV5-4	TRBJ2-3	TRBD2	CASSLSASGGAGDTQYF
NA	TRBV6-2/TRBV6-3	TRBJ1-2	NA	CASSRLYGTFYTF
NA	TRBV7-2	TRBJ1-5	NA	CASSFQGRQPQHF
NA	TRBV7-2	TRBJ2-1	NA	CATTGVQRGNEQFF
NA	TRBV15	TRBJ1-6	NA	CATSSSIRGASYNSPLHF
NA	TRBV7-9	TRBJ1-2	TRBD1	CASSPRQGEVENYGYTF
NA	TRBV7-2	TRBJ1-2	NA	CASSPGGGVSYGYTF